Sequencing of this TCR beta chain was carried out in a study of vaccination effects on CD4 cells after COVID-19. Study-wide context: Participants were vaccinated with two doses of either the BNT162b2 or mRNA-1273 vaccine.

TCRdb's copy holds only in-frame clones and misses some; the assay was immunoSEQ multiplex PCR. The data show under 45,000 clones, 70% to 85% seen once. Concerning this clone: Its target is unknown.

Findings of the study overall: The study, lacking early post-infection timepoints, had few convalescent patients.

V lost 1 base and J 4 bases, leaving 13 bases between the germline ends. The germline V gene has CDR1 GTSNPN and CDR2 SVGIG (reference sequence). There are 14 residues in the CDR3. Prior to sequencing, the ViraFEST assay stimulated PBMC with viral peptide pools, which expanded the antigen-specific CD4+ T cells. Culture lasted about ten days before CD4+ T cell isolation. None of these healthy vaccinees had been infected with SARS-CoV-2 before vaccination. A few million PBMC were seeded per well and grown in the presence of roughly 10 IU/ml IL-2 and around 11 ug/ml peptides. The rearrangement joins TRBV30 to TRBJ1-2, with TRBD1 as a possible D gene (5 bases). This TCR came from a human donor who received a COVID-19 vaccine. The sequencing here drew on CD4+ T cells from PBMCs cultured with HCoV-NL63 spike peptides, taken before COVID-19 vaccination. The CDR3 coding sequence is TGTGCCTGGAGTGCCCCCCCAGGGATCTATGGCTACACCTTC. It is translated as CAWSAPPGIYGYTF. The variable domain in full, completed from reference TRBV30 and TRBJ1-2, reads SQTIHQWPATLVQPVGSPLSLECTVEGTSNPNLYWYRQAAGRGLQLLFYSVGIGQISSEVPQNLSASRPQDRQFILSSKKLLLSDSGFYLCAWSAPPGIYGYTFGSGTRLTVV.